This record looks at one TCR beta chain sequence and its context. The data were obtained in a study of blood T cell repertoires in COVID-19. In the study overall: Samples taken during acute and convalescent COVID-19 were collected in the United States, Italy and Spain. PBMCs, B-cell-depleted T cells, or T cells were the source of the cDNA or gDNA that made up the material.

Per the authors' pipeline: From reference gene primer amplification, estimates of nucleated cell counts were derived. Sequencing was performed with immunoSEQ multiplex PCR; in TCRdb, only in-frame clones are kept and a portion is missing. The V and J calls and clone size come from that table; D and trimming were worked out from the DNA. The sample lists 160,000 or so clones; 82% were seen once. The V gene's germline CDR1 is MNHEY and CDR2 SVGAGI. V was clipped by 6 bases and J by 0 bases, with 12 bases between them. This CDR3 comprises 15 residues. The chain has TRBV6-5 and TRBJ1-5; D ambiguous. The TCR was taken from a woman between 65 and 79 years old with acute or convalescent COVID-19. Sequencing input: peripheral blood. The CDR3: CASRREFISNQPQHF. CDR3 DNA sequence: TGTGCCAGCAGAAGGGAGTTTATTAGCAATCAGCCCCAGCATTTT.